This TCR beta chain stems from a study of patients and donors after allogeneic stem cell transplantation. V was clipped by 5 bases and J by 8 bases, with 18 bases between them. This CDR3 contains 14 residues. Via MiXCR, TCRdb re-called the RT-PCR reads, giving one row per CDR3 protein. The sample lists about a million distinct CDR3 sequences, under 20% occurring once. The rearrangement uses TRBV12-3 or TRBV12-4 and TRBJ1-2; possibly TRBD1 for D (6 bases). Sequencing was carried out using blood, either unsorted or a sorted T cell fraction (not recorded which). This sequence originates from a human donor who was either an allogeneic HSCT recipient or a stem cell or donor lymphocyte infusion donor (not recorded which). It is not recorded whose cells these are; they may come from a transplant donor. In DNA form, the CDR3 reads TGTGCCAGCAGTCCCGAGGTCAGGGGCCCGGGCTACACCTTC. The encoded protein is CASSPEVRGPGYTF.